The 32 T cell receptor beta chains reported below all come from one sample, sequenced in a study of T cell repertoires in cytomegalovirus infection. In TCRdb, the reads were re-called with MiXCR into one record per CDR3 protein. The data show 500,000 to 600,000 distinct CDR3 sequences, with approximately 17% seen just once and roughly a quarter held by the top ten. Sequencing was done on a sample of CD8+ T cells from PBMCs. The source of these receptors is a human donor in good health (CMV status not recorded). Some clones in this sample may be carry-over from other donors' samples.

The sample holds a few counts of this clonotype. The genes are TRBV9 and TRBJ2-1, with 9 bases fitting TRBD2. The CDR3 is 14 amino acids. J lost 3 bases, V lost 3 bases, and 1 base had no gene match. The germline V gene encodes CDR1 SGDLS and CDR2 YYNGEE. CDR3 region: CASSGAGGYNEQFF. In nucleotides, the CDR3 is TGTGCCAGCAGCGGAGCGGGAGGCTACAATGAGCAGTTCTTC. Combining the CDR3 with reference TRBV9 and TRBJ2-1 gives the whole variable domain DSGVTQTPKHLITATGQRVTLRCSPRSGDLSVYWYQQSLDQGLQFLIQYYNGEERAKGNILERFSAQQFPDLHSELNLSSLELGDSALYFCASSGAGGYNEQFFGPGTRLTVL.

This clonotype was picked up a small number of times. V gene TRBV10-1 combines with J gene TRBJ1-1; D is unresolved. V lost 6 bases and J 4 bases, leaving 15 bases between the germline ends. The CDR3 extends over 14 amino acids. In germline, CDR1 is WNHNN, CDR2 SYGVQD (reference sequence). This CDR3 is CASSPTGSSTEAFF. CDR3 DNA: TGCGCCAGCAGCCCGACGGGATCCTCCACTGAAGCTTTCTTT.

This chain joins TRBV27 and TRBJ1-1; D is unresolved. CDR3 length: 14 residues. CDR1 and CDR2 from the germline V gene are MNHEY and SMNVEV (reference sequence). Trimming left V 7 bases short and J 1 base short, with 13 bases between. CDR3 amino acids: CASTSHRTNTEAFF. The DNA for the CDR3 is TGTGCCAGCACCTCACACAGAACGAACACTGAAGCTTTCTTT.

This rearrangement joins TRBV5-1 to TRBJ2-5; perhaps TRBD2 as D (6 bases). Trimming shortened V by 7 bases and J by 9 bases, and 25 bases separated the two germline ends. Germline assignment: CDR1 SGHRS and CDR2 YFSETQ. The CDR3 totals 15 residues. DNA for the CDR3: TGCGCCAGCCCCCGGGGCTGCTATCGGGGGTCGGCCCAGTACTTC. This translates into CASPRGCYRGSAQYF.

This clonotype came up many times. The gene calls are TRBV2 and TRBJ1-5; D is perhaps TRBD1 (6 bases). This CDR3 region has 15 residues. In germline, CDR1 is SNHLY, CDR2 FYNNEI. The V gene lost 6 bases and the J gene lost 9 bases, with 21 bases spanning the gap. For the CDR3, the DNA is TGTGCCAGCAGGGCAACAGGGTCGCTTGATCTGCCCCAGCATTTT. Amino acids: CASRATGSLDLPQHF.

This clonotype has ten or more counts. This rearrangement joins TRBV7-7 to TRBJ2-7; 8 bases fit TRBD2. The CDR3 length is 15 residues. The germline V gene has CDR1 SSHAT and CDR2 FNYEAQ (reference sequence). After removal of 5 bases from V and 0 bases from J, the junction contained 6 bases not matched to a gene. The CDR3 region has the DNA TGTGCCAGCAGCCCGGGGGGGGCTAGCTCCTACGAGCAGTACTTC. Translated: CASSPGGASSYEQYF.

This clonotype was recorded at least ten times. This chain uses TRBV2 with TRBJ2-2, with unresolved D. The CDR3 length is 13 residues. Trimming cost V 7 bases and J 1 base, with 7 bases left between them. The germline V gene encodes CDR1 SNHLY and CDR2 FYNNEI. CDR3 residues: CASMNRNTGELFF. DNA for the CDR3: TGTGCCAGCATGAATAGGAACACCGGGGAGCTGTTTTTT. Based on the CDR3 plus reference TRBV2 and TRBJ2-2, the full variable domain is EPEVTQTPSHQVTQMGQEVILRCVPISNHLYFYWYRQILGQKVEFLVSFYNNEISEKSEIFDDQFSVERPDGSNFTLKIRSTKLEDSAMYFCASMNRNTGELFFGEGSRLTVL.

This sequence joins TRBV2 and TRBJ1-2; no firm D call. The CDR3 has 10 residues. Germline-derived CDR1 and CDR2 are SNHLY and FYNNEI. With 5 bases removed from V and 5 bases from J, the gap between germline ends came to 3 bases. The DNA of the CDR3 is TGTGCCAGCAGTCGGTATGGCTACACCTTC. Translation: CASSRYGYTF.

This sequence joins TRBV5-5 and TRBJ1-5, with TRBD1 matching over 9 bases. From germline, CDR1 is SGHKS and CDR2 YYEKEE (reference sequence). V lost 4 bases to trimming and J lost 6 bases; unmatched junction nucleotides: 8. The CDR3 runs to 15 residues. CDR3 bases: TGTGCCAGCAGCCCCGGGACAGGGTACGGTCAGCCCCAGCATTTT. Its translation: CASSPGTGYGQPQHF.

This clonotype came up many times. The V gene is TRBV10-3, the J gene TRBJ1-1; D is perhaps TRBD1 (5 bases). The V end was cut by 3 bases, the J end by 4 bases, with 9 bases between. The CDR3 is made up of 13 amino acids. Germline values: CDR1 ENHRY, CDR2 SYGVKD. CDR3 coding DNA: TGTGCCATCAGTGATCGTGGGGGCACTGAAGCTTTCTTT. It encodes CAISDRGGTEAFF.

This clonotype was seen a few times. The chain uses TRBV20-1 and TRBJ2-7; D is unresolved. Germline-derived CDR1 and CDR2 are DFQATT and SNEGSKA (reference sequence). This CDR3 is built from 15 residues. V was trimmed by 0 bases and J by 0 bases, leaving 12 bases between them. CDR3 nucleotides: TGCAGTGCTAGAGACGAGGTATTTCCCTCCTACGAGCAGTACTTC. Its translation: CSARDEVFPSYEQYF.

Comment on this clonotype: The conserved phenylalanine or tryptophan normally closing the CDR3 is absent here, so this likely arose from a read error. No DNA is shown, since the ends of the CDR3 on it are uncertain; the CDR3 is the one TCRdb lists. The genes are TRBV7-3 and TRBJ2-1; the D call in the table, TRBD2, was not verified against the DNA. Germline V gene lookup returns CDR1 SGHTA and CDR2 FQGTGA. The CDR3 adds up to 15 amino acids, both ends counted. The CDR3 is CASSLGSGSRNEQLL.

In this sample, this clonotype turned up a few times. This chain joins TRBV14 and TRBJ2-7, with D unclear. Trimming left V 6 bases short and J 2 bases short, with 11 bases between. Germline V gene lookup returns CDR1 SGHDN and CDR2 FVKESK. CDR3 length: 13 amino acids. DNA for the CDR3: TGTGCCAGCAGGGCAGGCCGAGCCTACGAGCAGTACTTC. Its protein product is CASRAGRAYEQYF.

V is TRBV7-6 and J is TRBJ2-7; D gene ambiguous. The CDR3 loop spans 16 amino acids. CDR1 is SGHVS, CDR2 FNYEAQ, per germline. Trimming removed 1 base from V and 0 bases from J, with 13 bases in between. CDR3 in amino acids: CASSLGYAQSSYEQYF. The CDR3 DNA is TGTGCCAGCAGCTTAGGTTACGCCCAGAGCTCCTACGAGCAGTACTTC.

This clonotype was detected ten times or more. J is TRBJ2-5 and V is TRBV12-3 or TRBV12-4; no definite D call. V lost 5 bases and J 2 bases, leaving 9 bases between the germline ends. This CDR3 has 13 amino acids. The CDR3 DNA is TGTGCCAGCAGTCCCCCGTGGCAAGAGACCCAGTACTTC. Its protein is CASSPPWQETQYF.

This clonotype was found a few times. V and J are TRBV20-1 and TRBJ2-3; D possibly corresponds to TRBD2 (6 bases). V lost 2 bases, J lost 5 bases, and 14 bases lay in between. Germline assignment: CDR1 DFQATT and CDR2 SNEGSKA (reference sequence). This CDR3 has 14 residues. The CDR3 sequence: CSARLARVGDTQYF. The CDR3 nucleotides read TGCAGTGCTAGACTAGCGAGAGTAGGAGATACGCAGTATTTT.

As to this clonotype: One end of the junction fails to match germline, which may point to a read error. The chain joins TRBV7-9 to TRBJ1-1; no firm D call. The CDR3 runs to 17 residues. CDR1 SEHNR and CDR2 FQNEAQ come from the germline V gene (reference sequence). CDR3 region: CASSHPSSNRFYTVAFF. The CDR3 DNA sequence: TGTGCCAGCAGCCACCCATCCTCGAACAGATTCTACACTGTAGCTTTCTTT.

This clonotype has ten or more counts. The chain links TRBV7-9 to TRBJ2-1; tentative D call: TRBD2 (6 bases). V was clipped by 3 bases and J by 5 bases, with 14 bases between them. The CDR3 extends over 15 amino acids. Germline V gene data show CDR1 as SEHNR and CDR2 as FQNEAQ (reference sequence). The CDR3 reads CASSFPGSSHNEQFF. The DNA of the CDR3 is TGTGCCAGCAGCTTCCCCGGGAGTAGCCACAATGAGCAGTTCTTC.

The V gene is TRBV19, the J gene TRBJ2-7; no definite D call. The CDR3 contains 13 residues. With 0 bases removed from V and 4 bases from J, the gap between germline ends came to 7 bases. Germline CDR1 reads LNHDA; CDR2 reads SQIVND (reference sequence). The CDR3 DNA is TGTGCCAGTAGTATAGATGACGGTTACGAGCAGTACTTC. It specifies CASSIDDGYEQYF.

V is TRBV5-1 and J is TRBJ2-3; D is possibly TRBD1 or TRBD2 (5 bases each). The CDR3 runs to 14 residues. V dropped 3 bases and J dropped 2 bases, with 10 bases sitting between them. Germline assignment: CDR1 SGHRS and CDR2 YFSETQ. CDR3 loop: CASSSEDTTDTQYF. Here the CDR3 DNA reads TGCGCCAGCAGCTCGGAGGACACCACAGATACGCAGTATTTT.

This clonotype appeared many times. The chain is built from TRBV6-1 and TRBJ2-3; possibly TRBD1 for D (6 bases). This CDR3 spans 13 amino acids. The germline V gene has CDR1 MNHNS and CDR2 SASEGT. V was pared by 4 bases and J by 6 bases, with 11 bases between. CDR3 loop: CASSATGFDTQYF. In DNA form, the CDR3 reads TGTGCCAGCAGTGCCACAGGGTTTGATACGCAGTATTTT.

In its sample, this clonotype was seen a few times. The chain links TRBV6-6 to TRBJ2-5; 8 bases line up with TRBD1. This CDR3 has 15 amino acids. Germline V gene data show CDR1 as MNHNY and CDR2 as SVGAGI (reference sequence). Trimming removed 0 bases from V and 3 bases from J; junction bases left unmatched: 3. The CDR3 region is CASSYSGQGEETQYF. The CDR3 DNA reads TGTGCCAGCAGTTACTCCGGACAGGGAGAAGAGACCCAGTACTTC.

V is TRBV2 and J is TRBJ1-6; perhaps TRBD1 as D (6 bases). V was cut by 6 bases and J by 11 bases, with 14 bases left in between. The germline V gene encodes CDR1 SNHLY and CDR2 FYNNEI. The CDR3 consists of 13 residues. CDR3 sequence reads: CASRVQGSPPLHF. The DNA of the CDR3 is TGTGCCAGCAGGGTACAGGGTTCTCCACCCCTCCACTTT.

This clonotype was detected many times. The rearrangement joins TRBV6-6 to TRBJ1-6, with TRBD1 as a possible D gene (6 bases). This CDR3 is built from 16 residues. CDR1 is MNHNY and CDR2 is SVGAGI in the germline V gene (reference sequence). V was pared by 0 bases and J by 5 bases, with 11 bases between. CDR3 sequence reads: CASSYSRGQNNSPLHF. The CDR3 bases are TGTGCCAGCAGTTACTCGAGAGGACAGAATAATTCACCCCTCCACTTT.

There are many counts of this clonotype. The V and J genes are TRBV27 and TRBJ1-6; the D gene is possibly TRBD1 (6 bases). Trimming shortened V by 5 bases and J by 10 bases, and 21 bases separated the two germline ends. The CDR3 is 16 amino acids. Germline V gene sequence: CDR1 MNHEY, CDR2 SMNVEV (reference sequence). This CDR3 is CASSITGPEEGSPLHF. CDR3 bases: TGTGCCAGCAGTATTACAGGGCCTGAGGAGGGGTCACCCCTCCACTTT.

V gene TRBV9 combines with J gene TRBJ2-1; no clear D gene. With 2 bases removed from V and 4 bases from J, the gap between germline ends came to 10 bases. Germline CDR1 is SGDLS and CDR2 is YYNGEE. The CDR3 covers 14 residues. The CDR3 sequence: CASSVWREYNEQFF. CDR3 nucleotide sequence: TGTGCCAGCAGCGTCTGGCGTGAATACAATGAGCAGTTCTTC.

This clonotype was detected many times. This rearrangement joins TRBV10-3 to TRBJ1-6, with D possibly matching TRBD1 (5 bases). This CDR3 is built from 17 residues. The V gene lost 2 bases and the J gene lost 10 bases, with 21 bases spanning the gap. Germline assignment: CDR1 ENHRY and CDR2 SYGVKD. CDR3 nucleotide sequence: TGTGCCATCAGTGAGATCAACCCGGCAGGGACTCACTCACCCCTCCACTTT. Amino acid sequence: CAISEINPAGTHSPLHF.

This rearrangement joins TRBV7-3 to TRBJ2-1; D may correspond to TRBD1 or TRBD2 (6 bases each). The V end lost 5 bases, the J end lost 5 bases, and 16 bases lay between the germline ends. There are 15 residues in the CDR3. Germline CDR1 and CDR2: SGHTA and FQGTGA. The DNA for the CDR3 is TGTGCCAGCAGCCTTTTCGGGGGCGCCGACAATGAGCAGTTCTTC. It encodes CASSLFGGADNEQFF.

The chain links TRBV14 to TRBJ1-4, with D possibly TRBD1 on 5 matching bases. Germline loops: CDR1 SGHDN, CDR2 FVKESK. V dropped 0 bases and J dropped 0 bases, with 11 bases sitting between them. CDR3 size: 17 residues. The CDR3 here is CASSQDRQGPTNEKLFF. DNA of the CDR3: TGTGCCAGCAGCCAAGATCGGCAGGGCCCAACTAATGAAAAACTGTTTTTT.

This clonotype was recorded at least ten times. The chain has TRBV7-2 and TRBJ2-7, with D tentatively TRBD2 (5 bases). This CDR3 has 15 residues. The V end lost 0 bases, the J end lost 0 bases, and 9 bases lay between the germline ends. CDR1 is SGHTA, CDR2 FQGNSA, per germline. The CDR3 nucleotides read TGTGCCAGCAGCTTAGCGGGAGCCCTCTCCTACGAGCAGTACTTC. This translates into CASSLAGALSYEQYF. The full variable domain, its missing parts supplied by reference TRBV7-2 and TRBJ2-7, is GAGVSQSPSNKVTEKGKDVELRCDPISGHTALYWYRQSLGQGLEFLIYFQGNSAPDKSGLPSDRFSAERTGGSVSTLTIQRTQQEDSAVYLCASSLAGALSYEQYFGPGTRLTVT.

The chain uses TRBV19 and TRBJ2-5; maybe TRBD1 (5 bases). Deletions cut 3 bases from V and 6 bases from J, with 14 bases between. The CDR3 loop spans 14 amino acids. Germline-derived CDR1 and CDR2 are LNHDA and SQIVND (reference sequence). The CDR3 DNA reads TGTGCCAGTAGTATCAGCCAGGGCGGAAAGACCCAGTACTTC. Protein product: CASSISQGGKTQYF. Using reference TRBV19 and TRBJ2-5 for the parts outside the CDR3, the full variable domain is DGGITQSPKYLFRKEGQNVTLSCEQNLNHDAMYWYRQDPGQGLRLIYYSQIVNDFQKGDIAEGYSVSREKKESFPLTVTSAQKNPTAFYLCASSISQGGKTQYFGPGTRLLVL.

This clonotype has a count of ten or more. This chain uses TRBV4-1 with TRBJ2-3; D gene unclear. Germline V CDR1 and CDR2: MGHRA, YSYEKL. The CDR3 has 17 residues. V lost 5 bases and J 0 bases, leaving 18 bases between the germline ends. The CDR3, as DNA: TGCGCCAGCAGCACTCCGGAAGAGACTCATAGCACAGATACGCAGTATTTT. It encodes CASSTPEETHSTDTQYF.